These 17 T cell receptor beta chains originate from one sample sequenced in a study of T cell responses to AZD1222 COVID-19 vaccine. Repertoires were generated with immunoSEQ multiplex PCR, while TCRdb's copy carries only in-frame clones and drops some. The sample has 77,000 or so clones, 85% to 90% seen once. Sequenced material: peripheral blood, taken on day 0 of AZD1222 vaccination. The origin of the receptors is an adult in good health.

V is TRBV6-2 or TRBV6-3 and J is TRBJ2-7; TRBD2 matches at 8 bases. V lost 6 bases to trimming and J lost 0 bases; unmatched junction nucleotides: 10. Germline V gene lookup returns CDR1 MNHEY and CDR2 SVGEGT. The CDR3 is 16 residues long. The CDR3 coding sequence is TGTGCCAGCAGCAAGGACGCTAGCGGGTTCTCCTACGAGCAGTACTTC. Amino acids: CASSKDASGFSYEQYF.

This clone was seen a handful of times. The genes are TRBV30 and TRBJ2-1; TRBD1 matches 8 bases. The CDR3 length is 14 residues. After removal of 2 bases from V and 7 bases from J, the junction contained 7 bases not matched to a gene. The germline V gene has CDR1 GTSNPN and CDR2 SVGIG (reference sequence). The CDR3 is CAWSSAGGSNEQFF. CDR3 DNA: TGTGCCTGGAGTTCGGCAGGGGGCTCTAATGAGCAGTTCTTC.

The chain is built from TRBV4-3 and TRBJ1-1; perhaps TRBD1 as D (6 bases). CDR1 LGHNA and CDR2 YSLEER come from the germline V gene. Trimming stripped 1 base from V and 11 bases from J, with 20 bases between. The CDR3 consists of 15 residues. DNA of the CDR3: TGCGCCAGCAGCCAAGTTACCCGGGGGCGGGTTCGGGCTTTCTTT. It yields the protein CASSQVTRGRVRAFF.

The V and J genes are TRBV6-4 and TRBJ2-1; TRBD2 is a possible D gene (6 bases). The CDR3 is 15 amino acids. Trimming pared 0 bases from V and 6 bases from J, leaving 12 bases between. CDR1 MRHNA and CDR2 SNTAGT come from the germline V gene. The CDR3 spells CASSDSRGTANEQFF. The CDR3 bases are TGTGCCAGCAGTGACTCGAGAGGGACTGCCAATGAGCAGTTCTTC.

This clone was seen only once. This chain joins TRBV19 and TRBJ1-1, with 7 bases aligning to TRBD1. Per the germline V gene, CDR1 is LNHDA and CDR2 is SQIVND (reference sequence). The CDR3 spans 13 residues. With V trimmed by 5 bases and J by 6 bases, 6 bases remained unmatched. CDR3: CASSLRDSPEAFF. The CDR3 nucleotides are TGTGCCAGTAGTCTCCGGGACAGCCCTGAAGCTTTCTTT.

V is TRBV2 and J is TRBJ1-3; D perhaps matches TRBD1 (5 bases). The CDR3 loop spans 16 amino acids. The V end was cut by 6 bases, the J end by 0 bases, with 15 bases between. Germline V gene sequence: CDR1 SNHLY, CDR2 FYNNEI. The CDR3: CASRDSTALSGNTIYF. The CDR3 nucleotides read TGTGCCAGCAGAGACAGTACTGCGCTCTCTGGAAACACCATATATTTT.

J is TRBJ1-1 and V is TRBV28; D possibly corresponds to TRBD1 (6 bases). The V and J ends lost 4 bases and 8 bases respectively, with 20 bases between them. CDR1 and CDR2 from the germline V gene are MDHEN and SYDVKM. The CDR3 has 15 amino acids. CDR3 sequence: CASSSTNTGIAEAFF. Written as DNA, the CDR3 is TGTGCCAGCAGTTCGACGAACACAGGGATCGCCGAAGCTTTCTTT.

The chain employs TRBV12-5 and TRBJ2-3; D assignment may be TRBD1 or TRBD2 (5 bases each). Trimming shortened V by 1 base and J by 7 bases, and 18 bases separated the two germline ends. Germline CDR1 LGHNT, CDR2 FRNRAP. CDR3 length: 16 amino acids. For the CDR3, the DNA is TGTGCTAGTGGTTTGGGAGAGGGGTTTACCCTAAATACGCAGTATTTT. Encoded protein: CASGLGEGFTLNTQYF.

This clone was seen just once. The V call is TRBV7-3, the J call TRBJ2-3; 7 bases align to TRBD1. CDR3 length: 13 residues. Germline V CDR1 and CDR2: SGHTA, FQGTGA. V gave up 1 base and J gave up 6 bases; unmatched junction bases: 1. As DNA, the CDR3 is TGTGCCAGCAGCTTAATACAGGGGGATACGCAGTATTTT. Its protein product is CASSLIQGDTQYF.

The rearrangement joins TRBV28 to TRBJ1-3, with D hard to call. The CDR3 runs to 13 residues. The V end lost 4 bases, the J end lost 4 bases, and 8 bases lay between the germline ends. From germline, CDR1 is MDHEN and CDR2 SYDVKM. CDR3 protein: CASSSKAGNTIYF. The CDR3 DNA sequence: TGTGCCAGCAGTTCCAAGGCAGGAAACACCATATATTTT. The entire variable domain, with the rest obtained from reference TRBV28 and TRBJ1-3, is as follows: DVKVTQSSRYLVKRTGEKVFLECVQDMDHENMFWYRQDPGLGLRLIYFSYDVKMKEKGDIPEGYSVSREKKERFSLILESASTNQTSMYLCASSSKAGNTIYFGEGSWLTVV.

CDR3 in amino acids: CASSLGGAGQETQYF. DNA of the CDR3: TGTGCCAGCAGCTTAGGAGGGGCAGGGCAAGAGACCCAGTACTTC. The V gene is TRBV7-2, the J gene TRBJ2-5; D tentatively fits TRBD1 or TRBD2 (5 bases each). The CDR3 runs 15 residues. Trimming removed 1 base at V and 2 bases at J, with 11 bases between. The germline V gene has CDR1 SGHTA and CDR2 FQGNSA. The variable domain in full, with the rest retrieved from reference TRBV7-2 and TRBJ2-5, is GAGVSQSPSNKVTEKGKDVELRCDPISGHTALYWYRQSLGQGLEFLIYFQGNSAPDKSGLPSDRFSAERTGGSVSTLTIQRTQQEDSAVYLCASSLGGAGQETQYFGPGTRLLVL.

CDR3 nucleotide sequence: TGTGCCAGCAGTTACTCAGCCGGGCCCAATCAGCCCCAGCATTTT. Its protein is CASSYSAGPNQPQHF. The J gene is TRBJ1-5, the V gene TRBV6-5; no reliable D call. V dropped 0 bases and J dropped 3 bases, with 9 bases sitting between them. Germline V lookup: CDR1 MNHEY, CDR2 SVGAGI. The CDR3 runs to 15 residues.

The genes are TRBV11-3 and TRBJ1-4; D might be TRBD1 (6 bases). CDR1 and CDR2 (germline): SGHNT, YENEEA. Trimming took 11 bases from V and 0 from J, leaving 28 bases between them. CDR3 length equals 19 residues. CDR3 in amino acids: CADHTGTPNLAATNEKLFF. The CDR3, as DNA: TGTGCCGATCATACCGGGACACCTAACCTAGCAGCAACTAATGAAAAACTGTTTTTT. Full variable domain (rest looked up from reference TRBV11-3 and TRBJ1-4): EAGVVQSPRYKIIEKKQPVAFWCNPISGHNTLYWYLQNLGQGPELLIRYENEEAVDDSQLPKDRFSAERLKGVDSTLKIQPAELGDSAVYLCADHTGTPNLAATNEKLFFGSGTQLSVL.

The CDR3 nucleotides are TGCGCCAGCAGCCTAGGGACAGTCTATGGCTACACCTTC. Amino acid sequence: CASSLGTVYGYTF. The V call is TRBV5-1, the J call TRBJ1-2, with 7 bases fitting TRBD1. CDR3 length: 13 amino acids. Germline-derived CDR1 and CDR2 are SGHRS and YFSETQ. V gave up 4 bases and J gave up 4 bases; unmatched junction bases: 4.

This clone was seen once. The rearrangement links TRBV28 to TRBJ2-7; D is uncertain. The CDR3 consists of 13 residues. Germline assignment: CDR1 MDHEN and CDR2 SYDVKM. V was shortened by 7 bases and J by 2 bases, with 12 bases between the two germline ends. CDR3 sequence reads: CASKRVGPYEQYF. CDR3 sequence (DNA): TGTGCCAGCAAACGGGTTGGCCCCTACGAGCAGTACTTC.

The V gene is TRBV11-2, the J gene TRBJ1-6; D possibly corresponds to TRBD1 (6 bases). Deletions cut 5 bases from V and 8 bases from J, with 16 bases between. CDR1 SGHAT and CDR2 FQNNGV come from the germline V gene. CDR3 length equals 15 residues. The CDR3 region is CASSRQAVTDSPLHF. As DNA, the CDR3 is TGTGCCAGCAGCCGACAGGCTGTGACTGATTCACCCCTCCACTTT.

The rearrangement links TRBV4-3 to TRBJ2-7, with 10 bases fitting TRBD2. J gave up 0 bases and V 0 bases, and 11 bases lay outside the gene matches. The CDR3 is 19 residues long. Germline-derived CDR1 and CDR2 are LGHNA and YSLEER. The CDR3 region is CASSQDVAGGKKSSYEQYF. The CDR3 DNA reads as TGCGCCAGCAGCCAAGACGTAGCGGGAGGAAAAAAAAGCTCCTACGAGCAGTACTTC.